This is a list of T cell receptor beta chains from one sample in a study of blood T cells in healthy people across ages. One entry per CDR3 protein, called by TCRdb with MiXCR from the 5' RACE reads. The sample shows 550,000 to 800,000 distinct CDR3 sequences, about a third of them seen only once. Material: blood. Source of these receptors: a woman of 80 years or more in good health. The CDR3 runs from the conserved cysteine through the conserved F or W. A D gene is named only where the DNA matches it firmly. Clone sizes are given selectively: once, few, many, or a class where the clone is expanded.

j_gene	v_gene	d_gene	abundance	CDR3nt	CDR3aa
TRBJ1-2	TRBV6-6	NA	many	TGTGCCAGCAGTTCCCTCCGGGCGAACTATGGCTACACCTTC	CASSSLRANYGYTF
TRBJ2-7	TRBV7-6	TRBD1	many	TGTGCCAGCAGCCCTGGGGGGACAGGGACGTCCTACGAGCAGTACTTC	CASSPGGTGTSYEQYF
TRBJ2-2	TRBV7-3	TRBD1	many	TGTGCCAGCAGCCCCTCGGGACAGTCCACCGGGGAGCTGTTTTTT	CASSPSGQSTGELFF
TRBJ2-1	TRBV10-3	NA	many	TGTGCCATGGCCGGGACAAGGCAAACCCATGAGCAGTTCTTC	CAMAGTRQTHEQFF
TRBJ2-5	TRBV29-1	NA	many	TGCAGCGTACGCCCCCAAGAGACCCAGTACTTC	CSVRPQETQYF
TRBJ1-1	TRBV5-4	NA	NA	TGTGCCAGCAGCCTCCCACGAGGGACGGTGGGCACTGAAGCTTTCTTT	CASSLPRGTVGTEAFF
TRBJ2-1	TRBV27	TRBD2	many	TGTGCCAGCAGCCCTAGGAGCGGGATCAATGAGCAGTTCTTC	CASSPRSGINEQFF
TRBJ2-7	TRBV7-9	TRBD2	NA	TGTACCAGCAGCCTTCCGGGACTAGCGGACGAGCAGTACTTC	CTSSLPGLADEQYF
TRBJ1-6	TRBV2	TRBD1	NA	TGTGCCACCCAACTCGGACAGGTGGGCTCACCCCTCCACTTT	CATQLGQVGSPLHF
TRBJ1-2	TRBV6-2/TRBV6-3	NA	NA	TGTGCCAGCAGCCGGGACATCAACTATGGCTACACCTTC	CASSRDINYGYTF
TRBJ2-3	TRBV12-3/TRBV12-4	NA	NA	TGTGCCAGCAGTTCCCTCAGCAGGGGGGGTACAGATACGCAGTATTTT	CASSSLSRGGTDTQYF
TRBJ2-1	TRBV4-3	NA	many	TGCGCCAGCAGCCAAGACTGGGACAATGAGCAGTTCTTC	CASSQDWDNEQFF
TRBJ2-1	TRBV7-2	TRBD2	NA	TGTGCCAGCAGCTTCGGACTAGCGGGGGGCCACGTGGAGCAGTTCTTC	CASSFGLAGGHVEQFF
TRBJ2-1	TRBV12-3/TRBV12-4	TRBD2	many	TGTGCCAGCAGCCTGGATAGCGGGGGTGGTTATGAGCAGTTCTTC	CASSLDSGGGYEQFF
TRBJ1-4	TRBV20-1	NA	few	TGCAGTGCTAGAGACGATGATGAAAAACTGTTTTTT	CSARDDDEKLFF
TRBJ2-1	TRBV7-9	TRBD2	once	TGTGCCAGCAGCTTAGCTGGACTAGCGGGGGGCTCTGAGCAGTTCTTC	CASSLAGLAGGSEQFF
TRBJ2-2	TRBV9	NA	few	TGTGCCAGCAGCGCACAGGTAGGACAGAACACCGGGGAGCTGTTTTTT	CASSAQVGQNTGELFF
TRBJ1-2	TRBV20-1	TRBD1	many	TGCAGTGCTAGAGACCTGGACAGGGGTTGGTATGGCTACACCTTC	CSARDLDRGWYGYTF
TRBJ1-2	TRBV12-3/TRBV12-4	NA	many	TGTGCCAGCAGTTTTGTCAGGGGAATGGGCTACACCTTC	CASSFVRGMGYTF
TRBJ2-1	TRBV7-2	TRBD1	NA	TGTGCCAGCAGCTACAGGACAGGGCAGGAGACCCAGTTCTTC	CASSYRTGQETQFF
TRBJ2-5	TRBV20-1	TRBD2	NA	TGCAGTGCTAGTTCCGGGACTAGCGGCCAAGAGACCCAGTACTTC	CSASSGTSGQETQYF
TRBJ2-7	TRBV5-1	TRBD1	many	TGCGCCAGCAGCTTGGAATTCGGGACAGTCTACGAGCAGTACTTC	CASSLEFGTVYEQYF
TRBJ2-2	TRBV5-1	NA	many	TGCGCCAGCAGCTCGACAGGGAACACCGGGGAGCTGTTTTTT	CASSSTGNTGELFF
TRBJ2-7	TRBV3-1	TRBD2	many	TGTGCCAGCAGCCGTATTACTAGCGGGGGGGGCGAGCAGTACTTC	CASSRITSGGGEQYF
TRBJ2-1	TRBV4-1	TRBD2	many	TGCGCCAGCAGCCAAGATCTAGTAGCGGGGTTAGCGTCCTACAATGAGCAGTTCTTC	CASSQDLVAGLASYNEQFF
TRBJ2-5	TRBV10-3	TRBD2	NA	TGTGCCTCCCGGGTAGCGGGAGAGACCCAAGAGACCCAGTACTTC	CASRVAGETQETQYF
TRBJ2-7	TRBV28	NA	many	TGTGCCAGCAGACAACAGGGATCCCTTACCTACGAGCAGTACTTC	CASRQQGSLTYEQYF
TRBJ2-7	TRBV3-1	TRBD1	NA	TGTGCCAGCAGCCAAGCGTCCCCGACAGGGGTAAACGAGCAGTACTTC	CASSQASPTGVNEQYF
TRBJ1-2	TRBV9	NA	many	TGTGCCAGCAGCGTAGCCCTCCGGGCGCACTCCGGCTATGGCTACACCTTC	CASSVALRAHSGYGYTF
TRBJ2-1	TRBV13	TRBD2	NA	TGTGCCAGCAGCTCCCGGATAAAGGGACTAGCGGGCAACAATGAGCAGTTCTTC	CASSSRIKGLAGNNEQFF
TRBJ2-5	TRBV10-3	TRBD1	many	TGTGCCATCAGTGAGCGACCAGGGGGCGCGGAGACCCAGTACTTC	CAISERPGGAETQYF
TRBJ2-7	TRBV20-1	NA	many	TGCAGTGCTAGCGGTAGGGGCTACGAGCAGTACTTC	CSASGRGYEQYF
TRBJ2-5	TRBV20-1	TRBD2	many	TGCAGTGCTACAGCTAGCGGGGGAATAGAGACCCAGTACTTC	CSATASGGIETQYF
TRBJ2-7	TRBV20-1	NA	many	TGCAGTGCCGGGGAACAAAACTACGAGCAGTACTTC	CSAGEQNYEQYF
TRBJ2-1	TRBV27	NA	many	TGTTCCGCGGGGCGGGTTGGCAATGAGCAGTTCTTC	CSAGRVGNEQFF
TRBJ1-1	TRBV20-1	TRBD1	few	TGCAGTGCTAGTTACAGGGGAGGCACTGAAGCTTTCTTT	CSASYRGGTEAFF
TRBJ2-1	TRBV6-2/TRBV6-3	NA	many	TGTGCCACCCACCGGGACTTATCCTACAATGAGCAGTTCTTC	CATHRDLSYNEQFF
TRBJ1-2	TRBV29-1	NA	few	TGCAGCGTTGAAGACAAGAACTATGGCTACACCTTC	CSVEDKNYGYTF
TRBJ1-2	TRBV20-1	NA	few	TGCAGTGCTACCCACCAGATTGACTATGGCTACACCTTC	CSATHQIDYGYTF
TRBJ2-1	TRBV29-1	NA	NA	TGCAGCGTTTGCGGCAGGGCGTCGATACAAGAGACCCAGTTCTTC	CSVCGRASIQETQFF
TRBJ2-7	TRBV4-1	NA	many	TGCGCCAGCAGCCAAGATATCGGCAGCTACGAGCAGTACTTC	CASSQDIGSYEQYF
TRBJ1-6	TRBV5-1	TRBD1	NA	TGCGCCAGCAGCTCGGGACAGGGGGATAATTCACCCCTCCACTTT	CASSSGQGDNSPLHF
TRBJ2-3	TRBV29-1	TRBD1	many	TGCAGCGTTGCTGCCGGGACAGGGGGCAATACAGATACGCAGTATTTT	CSVAAGTGGNTDTQYF
TRBJ1-5	TRBV6-2/TRBV6-3	NA	NA	TGTGCCACTACAGGATCGGGCAATCAGCCCCAGCATTTT	CATTGSGNQPQHF
TRBJ2-7	TRBV4-3	NA	NA	TGCGCCAGCAGCCGGGAGGCGGGCTACGAGCAGTACTTC	CASSREAGYEQYF
TRBJ1-2	TRBV6-5	TRBD1	NA	TGTGCCAGCACTTTCTTACCCGGACAGGGGTTCTATGGCTACACCTTC	CASTFLPGQGFYGYTF